The 15 T cell receptor beta chains below were found in one sample sequenced in a study of control samples from healthy donors and cancer patients. Clones were read by immunoSEQ multiplex PCR, and TCRdb kept only the in-frame ones, dropping some. The table has 130,000 to 150,000 clones, more than 85% seen once. Sequencing was done on a sample of blood. Receptors were obtained from a young man in good health.

The table lists this clone with a count of one. This CDR3 is CASSSQGNSDNEQFF. CDR3 coding DNA: TGTGCCAGCAGTTCCCAGGGGAATAGTGACAATGAGCAGTTCTTC. The J gene is TRBJ2-1, the V gene TRBV27, with D tentatively TRBD1 (6 bases). The CDR3 covers 15 residues. The V gene lost 4 bases and the J gene lost 5 bases, with 15 bases spanning the gap. Germline V gene data show CDR1 as MNHEY and CDR2 as SMNVEV (reference sequence).

This clone is a singleton in its sample. V is TRBV19 and J is TRBJ1-5; D is unclear. Trimming cost V 3 bases and J 6 bases, with 9 bases left between them. CDR1 and CDR2 (germline): LNHDA, SQIVND (reference sequence). CDR3 length: 13 amino acids. The CDR3: CASSIVKGQPQHF. Here the CDR3 DNA reads TGTGCCAGTAGTATCGTGAAAGGTCAGCCCCAGCATTTT.

The chain recombines TRBV5-4 with TRBJ2-7, with D perhaps matching TRBD1 (6 bases). The length of the CDR3 is 12 residues. The V end was cut by 4 bases, the J end by 5 bases, with 10 bases between. CDR1 is SGHNT, CDR2 YYREEE, per germline (reference sequence). This CDR3 reads CASSPTGNEQYF. The CDR3 coding sequence is TGTGCCAGCAGCCCTACAGGGAACGAGCAGTACTTC.

The CDR3 nucleotides are TGTGCCAGCAGTACTCTAATTCAGCCCCAGCATTTT. Protein sequence: CASSTLIQPQHF. The chain recombines TRBV6-1 with TRBJ1-5, with D unclear. The germline V gene has CDR1 MNHNS and CDR2 SASEGT. V lost 5 bases, J lost 6 bases, and 8 bases lay in between. The CDR3 has 12 amino acids.

As for this clone: The sample has other DNA sequences that encode this CDR3 too. CDR3 amino acids: CASSLAIAGGSSGTGELFF. Written as DNA, the CDR3 is TGTGCCAGCAGCTTAGCTATAGCGGGGGGTTCCTCTGGTACCGGGGAGCTGTTTTTT. The chain joins TRBV7-6 to TRBJ2-2; 10 bases match TRBD2. Germline lookup yields CDR1 SGHVS and CDR2 FNYEAQ. The CDR3 is 19 amino acids. V shed 0 bases, J shed 5 bases, and the junction held 12 bases outside the gene matches.

This chain's CDR3 is CASSWDRKSNYGYTF. CDR3 nucleotides: TGTGCCAGCAGTTGGGACAGGAAGTCTAACTATGGCTACACCTTC. This chain connects TRBV6-2 or TRBV6-3 to TRBJ1-2; TRBD1 matches 8 bases. The CDR3 loop spans 15 amino acids. V shed 4 bases, J shed 0 bases, and the junction held 4 bases outside the gene matches. Germline CDR1 is MNHEY and CDR2 is SVGEGT.

There are a few counts of this clone. The chain links TRBV10-3 to TRBJ1-6, with D tentatively TRBD1 (6 bases). Trimming took 10 bases from V and 5 from J, leaving 15 bases between them. Per the germline V gene, CDR1 is ENHRY and CDR2 is SYGVKD. The CDR3 runs to 14 residues. The CDR3 loop is CATRTEPDNSPLHF. CDR3 DNA: TGTGCCACCCGGACAGAACCTGATAATTCACCCCTCCACTTT.

V and J are TRBV6-5 and TRBJ2-3; a possible D gene is TRBD2 (5 bases). V gave up 0 bases and J gave up 4 bases, with 8 bases separating them. The CDR3 sequence is 14 residues long. The V gene's germline CDR1 is MNHEY and CDR2 SVGAGI. The CDR3 nucleotides read TGTGCCAGCAGTTACTCAACTAGTTCAGATACGCAGTATTTT. Residues: CASSYSTSSDTQYF.

V and J are TRBV12-3 or TRBV12-4 and TRBJ1-5; no definite D call. Trimming pared 7 bases from V and 7 bases from J, leaving 11 bases between. The CDR3 runs to 12 residues. The chain's CDR3 is CASTSMGQPQHF. CDR3 bases: TGTGCCAGCACTTCGATGGGGCAGCCCCAGCATTTT.

Here the CDR3 DNA reads TGTGCCAGCCGAGCCGGACAGTCGGCGAACTATGGCTACACCTTC. It specifies CASRAGQSANYGYTF. V and J are TRBV6-5 and TRBJ1-2; possible D gene TRBD1, 6 bases. Trimming took off 8 bases at V and 2 bases at J, with 18 bases between the two ends. The CDR3 extends over 15 amino acids. The germline CDR1 and CDR2 sequences are MNHEY and SVGAGI.

The V gene is TRBV5-1, the J gene TRBJ2-7, with 7 bases fitting TRBD2. This CDR3 has 14 amino acids. Germline trimming cut 4 bases from V and 3 bases from J; bases unmatched to any gene: 7. From germline, CDR1 is SGHRS and CDR2 YFSETQ. The CDR3 here is CASSTAGVDYEQYF. The DNA for the CDR3 is TGCGCCAGCAGCACCGCGGGGGTTGACTACGAGCAGTACTTC.

This clone was recorded once. The chain recombines TRBV9 with TRBJ1-6; 7 bases match TRBD1. The germline gives CDR1 SGDLS, CDR2 YYNGEE. Trimming at V came to 3 bases and at J to 0 bases, leaving 9 bases not matched to a gene. The CDR3 loop spans 18 amino acids. CDR3 protein: CASSARDSKSSYNSPLHF. CDR3 nucleotide sequence: TGTGCCAGCAGCGCCCGGGACAGTAAAAGCTCCTATAATTCACCCCTCCACTTT.

This rearrangement joins TRBV5-1 to TRBJ2-3, with 11 nucleotides matching TRBD1. Germline V CDR1 and CDR2: SGHRS, YFSETQ. This CDR3 spans 14 amino acids. V gave up 6 bases and J gave up 4 bases; unmatched junction bases: 4. CDR3 residues: CASKWTGGADTQYF. The CDR3 DNA reads as TGCGCCAGCAAATGGACAGGGGGCGCAGATACGCAGTATTTT.

The chain employs TRBV11-2 and TRBJ2-7; 8 positions match TRBD2. The V gene end was trimmed by 5 bases and the J gene end by 3 bases; junction bases not matched to a gene: 9. Germline V gives CDR1 SGHAT, CDR2 FQNNGV. The CDR3 length is 15 residues. The CDR3 coding sequence is TGTGCCAGCAGCCGTTCGGCGGGGGGCCGCTACGAGCAGTACTTC. This codes for CASSRSAGGRYEQYF.

This clone has only one observation. The V gene is TRBV5-1, the J gene TRBJ2-4; 11 nucleotides line up with TRBD1. After removal of 2 bases from V and 5 bases from J, the junction contained 12 bases not matched to a gene. This CDR3 spans 18 amino acids. Germline V gene lookup returns CDR1 SGHRS and CDR2 YFSETQ. Written as DNA, the CDR3 is TGCGCCAGCAGCTTAAGGACAGGGGGCATGGGTACTCAAAACATTCAGTACTTC. Its translation is CASSLRTGGMGTQNIQYF.